This T cell receptor (beta chain) was captured by sequencing in a study of T cells after yellow fever vaccination. This CDR3 has 15 residues. V was pared by 5 bases and J by 6 bases, with 19 bases between. This clonotype was seen a handful of times. TCRdb re-derived calls from the 5' RACE reads in MiXCR, one entry per CDR3 protein. The sample yields hundreds of thousands of distinct CDR3 sequences, more than 9% seen once. The rearrangement uses TRBV12-3 or TRBV12-4 and TRBJ1-1; D remains unclear. This material consisted of PBMCs, taken on the day of the yellow fever booster vaccination. The TCR originated in a man younger than 45 who received the YFV17D yellow fever vaccine. CDR3 sequence (DNA): TGTGCCAGCAGTACCCTTGCGGGAATGATCGCTGAAGCTTTCTTT. Its protein product is CASSTLAGMIAEAFF.